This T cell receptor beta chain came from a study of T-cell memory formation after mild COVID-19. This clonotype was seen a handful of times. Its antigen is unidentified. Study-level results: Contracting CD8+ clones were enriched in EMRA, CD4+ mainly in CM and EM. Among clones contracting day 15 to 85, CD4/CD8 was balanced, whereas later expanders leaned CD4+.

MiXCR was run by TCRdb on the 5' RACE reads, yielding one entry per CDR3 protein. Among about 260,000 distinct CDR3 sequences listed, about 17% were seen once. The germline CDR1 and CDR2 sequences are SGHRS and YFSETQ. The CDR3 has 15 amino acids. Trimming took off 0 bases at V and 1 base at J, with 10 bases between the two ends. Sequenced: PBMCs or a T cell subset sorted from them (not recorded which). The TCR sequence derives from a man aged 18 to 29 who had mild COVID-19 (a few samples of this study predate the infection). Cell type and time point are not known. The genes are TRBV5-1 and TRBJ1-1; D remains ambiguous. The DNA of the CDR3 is TGCGCCAGCAGCTTGGCCGGTCAGAGGAACACTGAAGCTTTCTTT. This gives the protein CASSLAGQRNTEAFF.